This is a list of T cell receptor beta chains from one sample in a study of blood T cell repertoires in COVID-19. Sequencing used immunoSEQ multiplex PCR; TCRdb keeps in-frame clones, though not all of them. The sample has some 140,000 clones, 80% to 90% seen once. What was sequenced was peripheral blood. The receptors shown here come from a middle-aged man with active or convalescent COVID-19. Both conserved end residues are part of each CDR3. The D gene is left open where the match is weak. Clone size is stated in some rows and not others, as once, few, many or a class when expanded.

V gene	J gene	clone size	D gene	CDR3 length	CDR3 DNA	CDR3 protein
TRBV3-1/TRBV3-2	TRBJ2-4	NA	TRBD1	15	TGTGCCAGCAGCCATCGTACAGGGGGCGAAAACATTCAGTACTTC	CASSHRTGGENIQYF
TRBV10-1	TRBJ2-1	once	TRBD2	18	TGCGCCAGCAGTGAGTCTAAGGAGCGGGAGGGGACTTTCAATGAGCAGTTCTTC	CASSESKEREGTFNEQFF
TRBV19	TRBJ2-6	NA	NA	14	TGTGCCAGTAGTACTCCTCCGGGAGCCAACGTCCTGACTTTC	CASSTPPGANVLTF
TRBV11-2	TRBJ1-2	NA	NA	13	TGTGCCAGCAGCGGAGACCTGGGCTATGGCTACACCTTC	CASSGDLGYGYTF
TRBV5-6	TRBJ2-2	NA	NA	15	TGTGCCAGCAGCTTGCCGACAGAAAACACCGGGGAGCTGTTTTTT	CASSLPTENTGELFF
TRBV3-1/TRBV3-2	TRBJ1-2	NA	NA	15	TGTGCCAGCAGCCAAGGAGGGGGTTTGGGCTATGGCTACACCTTC	CASSQGGGLGYGYTF
TRBV9	TRBJ2-3	NA	TRBD2	16	TGTGCCAGCAGCCCATTATGGGCGGGGGAGGGAGATACGCAGTATTTT	CASSPLWAGEGDTQYF
TRBV6-2/TRBV6-3	TRBJ1-5	NA	TRBD1	17	TGTGCCAGCAGTTCACCTCTAGACAGGGCTTTCCGTCAGCCCCAGCATTTT	CASSSPLDRAFRQPQHF
TRBV28	TRBJ2-7	NA	NA	14	TGTGCCAGCAAAGAGCAGGGGAGGGCCTACGAGCAGTACTTC	CASKEQGRAYEQYF
TRBV27	TRBJ2-1	once	TRBD2	12	TGTGCCAGCACCACCGGGGGGAATGAGCAGTTCTTC	CASTTGGNEQFF
TRBV5-8	TRBJ1-5	NA	NA	14	TGTGCCAGCAGCTTGTACAGGGGCAATCAGCCCCAGCATTTT	CASSLYRGNQPQHF
TRBV24-1	TRBJ2-6	NA	NA	17	TGTGCCACCAGTGAGGCGGGGTTGAGATCTGGGGCCAACGTCCTGACTTTC	CATSEAGLRSGANVLTF
TRBV4-2	TRBJ2-3	NA	TRBD1	14	TGTGCCAGCAGCCACCTCAGGACAGGGGATACGCAGTATTTT	CASSHLRTGDTQYF
TRBV7-2	TRBJ2-5	NA	TRBD1	14	TGTGCCAGCAGCGCCGGGACAGCCTGGACGGCCCAGTACTTC	CASSAGTAWTAQYF
TRBV11-3	TRBJ2-1	NA	TRBD1	15	TGTGCCGGCAGCCTGGACAGGGGCATCTACAATGAGCAGTTCTTC	CAGSLDRGIYNEQFF
TRBV10-3	TRBJ2-1	NA	TRBD2	15	TGTGCCGTTGGAGCGGGAAACCCCCTCAACAATGAGCAGTTCTTC	CAVGAGNPLNNEQFF
TRBV9	TRBJ1-5	once	NA	14	TGTGCCAGCAGCGTATACAGGGACGGTCAGCCCCAGCATTTT	CASSVYRDGQPQHF
TRBV5-1	TRBJ2-1	few	TRBD2	19	TGCGCCAGCAGCTTGCTGGGGCTAGCGGGGGCCCCCTCCTACAATGAGCAGTTCTTC	CASSLLGLAGAPSYNEQFF
TRBV6-5	TRBJ2-3	NA	NA	12	TGTGCCAGCAGGGGGGACTCAGATACGCAGTATTTT	CASRGDSDTQYF
TRBV6-1	TRBJ2-7	NA	TRBD1	17	TGTGCCAGCAGTGTGTTTTCGGGACAGGGGGCTGTCTACGAGCAGTACTTC	CASSVFSGQGAVYEQYF
TRBV30	TRBJ2-7	NA	TRBD2	13	TGTGCCTGGAGCAGCGGGAGCCCCTACGAGCAGTACTTC	CAWSSGSPYEQYF
TRBV6-5	TRBJ1-2	NA	NA	13	TGTGCCAGCAGTTACGCCAGGAACTATGGCTACACCTTC	CASSYARNYGYTF
TRBV13	TRBJ2-1	NA	TRBD2	16	TGTGCCAGCAGCTCCCGGACTAGCGGGATCCGCAATGAGCAGTTCTTC	CASSSRTSGIRNEQFF
TRBV19	TRBJ2-3	NA	TRBD2	16	TGTGCCAGTAGTCCGGGACTAGCGACTTTTCTGGATACGCAGTATTTT	CASSPGLATFLDTQYF
TRBV24-1	TRBJ2-5	NA	NA	11	TGTGCCACCAGTGTCAAAGAGACCCAGTACTTC	CATSVKETQYF
TRBV11-2	TRBJ1-2	NA	NA	14	TGTGCCAGCAGCTTAGTCCAGGGGAACTATGGCTACACCTTC	CASSLVQGNYGYTF
TRBV30	TRBJ2-7	NA	TRBD2	15	TGTGCCTGGAAAGCTAGCGGGGGGGCCTTTCACGAGCAGTACTTC	CAWKASGGAFHEQYF
TRBV3-1/TRBV3-2	TRBJ2-5	NA	NA	14	TGTGCCAGCAGCCAAGATCCTACCGGAGAGACCCAGTACTTC	CASSQDPTGETQYF
TRBV5-6	TRBJ1-5	NA	NA	16	TGTGCCAGCAGCTTTGCAGGTCTTTATAGCAATCAGCCCCAGCATTTT	CASSFAGLYSNQPQHF
TRBV27	TRBJ2-7	NA	NA	14	TGTGCCAGCAGTTTTCTCGCGCCCCCCTACGAGCAGTACTTC	CASSFLAPPYEQYF
TRBV11-2	TRBJ2-3	NA	TRBD2	15	TGTGCCAGCAGCCCTGGGGGGGAGGGCACAGATACGCAGTATTTT	CASSPGGEGTDTQYF
TRBV2	TRBJ2-7	NA	NA	15	TGTGCCAGCACCTCCGGAGACTCCCAATCCTACGAGCAGTACTTC	CASTSGDSQSYEQYF
TRBV30	TRBJ2-1	NA	TRBD2	12	TGTGCCTATGGACTAGCATCGGATGAGCAGTTCTTC	CAYGLASDEQFF
TRBV6-1	TRBJ1-2	NA	NA	13	TGTGCCAGCAGTGAACCAGCGGGGCGGCGCTACACCTTC	CASSEPAGRRYTF